Below, 31 T cell receptor beta chains from the same sample are listed, as sequenced in a study of beta chain features in type 1 diabetes. Expressed TCRB transcripts were sequenced, since all the RNA that had been isolated was reverse transcribed. Assay: immunoSEQ multiplex PCR; the TCRdb copy retains only in-frame clones and omits some. In the table there are 30,000 to 45,000 clones, about 64% of which are singletons. The sample consisted of Tregs from blood. These receptors came from a woman in her thirties in good health.

J is TRBJ2-3 and V is TRBV18; a possible D gene is TRBD1 (6 bases). Trimming stripped 3 bases from V and 4 bases from J, with 11 bases between. Germline assignment: CDR1 KGHSH and CDR2 LQKENI. CDR3 length equals 14 residues. The CDR3, as DNA: TGTGCCAGCTCACCGACAGGTTACCCAGATACGCAGTATTTT. This translates into CASSPTGYPDTQYF.

This rearrangement joins TRBV28 to TRBJ2-7; D possibly corresponds to TRBD2 (5 bases). CDR3 length: 14 residues. CDR1 and CDR2 from the germline V gene are MDHEN and SYDVKM. Trimming cost V 3 bases and J 4 bases, with 13 bases left between them. CDR3 sequence (DNA): TGTGCCAGCAGTTTTGTAGGCGGCGGGTACGAGCAGTACTTC. It codes for CASSFVGGGYEQYF.

V usage is TRBV4-2 and J usage is TRBJ2-1; 10 nucleotides align to TRBD2. The CDR3 has 15 amino acids. V gave up 2 bases and J gave up 5 bases; unmatched junction bases: 3. Germline V gene sequence: CDR1 LGHNA, CDR2 YNFKEQ. The CDR3 region is CASSQLAGVNNEQFF. CDR3 DNA: TGTGCCAGCAGCCAACTAGCGGGGGTAAACAATGAGCAGTTCTTC.

This sequence joins TRBV6-5 and TRBJ2-2, with a possible D match to TRBD1 (6 bases). Trimming removed 11 bases at V and 6 bases at J, with 19 bases between. Looked up from germline, CDR1 is MNHEY and CDR2 is SVGAGI. The length of the CDR3 is 14 residues. As DNA, the CDR3 is TGTGCCGGCAAACCGACACAGGGATCCGGGGAGCTGTTTTTT. Its protein product is CAGKPTQGSGELFF.

The chain employs TRBV10-2 and TRBJ2-3; 7 bases are a match to TRBD2. Germline loops: CDR1 WSHSY, CDR2 SAAADI. The length of the CDR3 is 16 residues. V gave up 6 bases and J gave up 4 bases; unmatched junction bases: 13. CDR3 loop: CASSDPGGGAPDTQYF. In nucleotides, the CDR3 is TGCGCCAGCAGCGATCCAGGCGGGGGAGCCCCAGATACGCAGTATTTT.

The chain links TRBV9 to TRBJ2-1; no clear D gene. In germline, CDR1 is SGDLS, CDR2 YYNGEE. V was pared by 0 bases and J by 6 bases, with 10 bases between. This CDR3 comprises 14 residues. The CDR3 loop is CASSVVGASNEQFF. As DNA, the CDR3 is TGTGCCAGCAGCGTAGTCGGAGCCTCCAATGAGCAGTTCTTC.

V is TRBV19 and J is TRBJ2-1, with D maybe TRBD2 (6 bases). V gave up 3 bases and J gave up 0 bases, with 9 bases separating them. The CDR3 extends over 15 amino acids. CDR1 is LNHDA and CDR2 is SQIVND in the germline V gene (reference sequence). The CDR3 loop reads CASSMGLSSYNEQFF. CDR3 DNA: TGTGCCAGTAGTATGGGACTCAGCTCCTACAATGAGCAGTTCTTC.

The chain links TRBV2 to TRBJ2-5, with TRBD2 matching 7 bases. With 4 bases clipped from V and 7 bases from J, the junction kept 9 bases outside the gene matches. The CDR3 has 14 residues. Per the germline V gene, CDR1 is SNHLY and CDR2 is FYNNEI. The CDR3 loop reads CASSVKLAVGTQYF. CDR3 DNA: TGTGCCAGCAGTGTAAAGCTAGCGGTGGGGACCCAGTACTTC.

This clone was observed a handful of times. This chain joins TRBV7-9 and TRBJ1-3; D gene unclear. The CDR3 runs 16 residues. From germline, CDR1 is SEHNR and CDR2 FQNEAQ (reference sequence). Trimming cost V 5 bases and J 0 bases, with 14 bases left between them. CDR3 sequence (DNA): TGTGCCAGCAGCCCACGCGACACCCCCTCTGGAAACACCATATATTTT. Its protein is CASSPRDTPSGNTIYF.

DNA of the CDR3: TGTGCCAGCTCACCACGACAGGAGGAAGGTGAGCAGTTCTTC. This gives the protein CASSPRQEEGEQFF. The chain links TRBV18 to TRBJ2-1, with a weak D call TRBD1 (6 bases). Trimming took 1 base from V and 9 from J, leaving 13 bases between them. CDR1 is KGHSH, CDR2 LQKENI, per germline. The CDR3 runs to 14 residues.

This clone occurred once. The J gene is TRBJ2-1, the V gene TRBV5-6, with TRBD2 matching over 9 bases. V lost 4 bases and J lost 8; bases outside the gene matches: 7. This CDR3 contains 14 residues. CDR1 is SGHDT, CDR2 YYEEEE, per germline. The CDR3 DNA sequence: TGTGCCAGCAGCCCGGGACTAGCCAGCTATGAGCAGTTCTTC. Protein product: CASSPGLASYEQFF.

For this clone: Germline is not matched at one junction end, which may reflect a read error. The V call is TRBV7-9, the J call TRBJ2-1; TRBD1 agrees at 7 bases. This CDR3 contains 15 residues. The V gene's germline CDR1 is SEHNR and CDR2 FQNEAQ (reference sequence). The CDR3, as DNA: TGTGCCAGCAGCCCGGGGACAGCAGCTTACAGTGAGCAGTTCTTC. Its protein is CASSPGTAAYSEQFF.

This clone has a handful of counts. The chain carries TRBV29-1 and TRBJ2-6, with 8 bases fitting TRBD1. Germline CDR1 SQVTM, CDR2 ANQGSEA. This CDR3 region has 15 residues. V trimming: 4 bases; J trimming: 0 bases; junction bases outside the gene matches: 2. In DNA form, the CDR3 reads TGCAGCGTTGTAGGACAGGGCTCTGGGGCCAACGTCCTGACTTTC. This encodes CSVVGQGSGANVLTF. The entire variable domain, with the rest obtained from reference TRBV29-1 and TRBJ2-6, is as follows: SAVISQKPSRDICQRGTSLTIQCQVDSQVTMMFWYRQQPGQSLTLIATANQGSEATYESGFVIDKFPISRPNLTFSTLTVSNMSPEDSSIYLCSVVGQGSGANVLTFGAGSRLTVL.

There are a few counts of this clone. The CDR3 region has the DNA TGCAGTGCCACCGTACTAGATACGCAGTATTTT. This gives the protein CSATVLDTQYF. The V and J genes are TRBV20-1 and TRBJ2-3; D is unresolved. Trimming removed 6 bases from V and 5 bases from J, with 9 bases in between. Germline CDR1 reads DFQATT; CDR2 reads SNEGSKA (reference sequence). CDR3 length: 11 residues.

The V gene is TRBV28, the J gene TRBJ2-4; 8 bases agree with TRBD1. The V gene end was trimmed by 5 bases and the J gene end by 1 base; junction bases not matched to a gene: 7. The V gene's germline CDR1 is MDHEN and CDR2 SYDVKM. This CDR3 spans 16 amino acids. In DNA form, the CDR3 reads TGTGCCAGCAGTCCCCAGGGGGCGCAGGCCAAAAACATTCAGTACTTC. Translation: CASSPQGAQAKNIQYF.

The chain couples TRBV18 to TRBJ2-1, with TRBD2 matching over 15 bases. The CDR3 covers 17 residues. The germline CDR1 and CDR2 sequences are KGHSH and LQKENI. With 6 bases clipped from V and 3 bases from J, the junction kept 6 bases outside the gene matches. CDR3 residues: CASSPGLAGGSYNEQFF. DNA for the CDR3: TGTGCCAGCTCTCCGGGACTAGCGGGAGGAAGCTACAATGAGCAGTTCTTC.

The CDR3 loop reads CASSRLAGGYEQYF. Here the CDR3 DNA reads TGTGCCAGCAGCCGACTAGCGGGAGGGTACGAGCAGTACTTC. The chain carries TRBV14 and TRBJ2-7, with 14 bases matching TRBD2. Germline V gene lookup returns CDR1 SGHDN and CDR2 FVKESK. J lost 4 bases, V lost 4 bases, and 0 bases had no gene match. The CDR3 consists of 14 residues.

The chain uses TRBV7-2 and TRBJ2-3; D is possibly TRBD1 (5 bases). The CDR3 is made up of 14 amino acids. Trimming took 5 bases from V and 1 from J, leaving 10 bases between them. In germline, CDR1 is SGHTA, CDR2 FQGNSA. As DNA, the CDR3 is TGTGCCAGCAGCCTACGGACACGCACAGATACGCAGTATTTT. Its translation is CASSLRTRTDTQYF.

This clone was detected once. This chain connects TRBV18 to TRBJ2-1; 9 bases fit TRBD2. CDR1 KGHSH and CDR2 LQKENI come from the germline V gene. This CDR3 is 15 amino acids long. J lost 4 bases, V lost 6 bases, and 7 bases had no gene match. In DNA form, the CDR3 reads TGTGCCAGCTCGCTGGGACTAGCAGCTTACAATGAGCAGTTCTTC. Protein product: CASSLGLAAYNEQFF.

This clone was seen only a few times. The chain employs TRBV7-9 and TRBJ1-2, with no clear D. This CDR3 contains 14 residues. Trimming pared 4 bases from V and 4 bases from J, leaving 13 bases between. The V gene's germline CDR1 is SEHNR and CDR2 FQNEAQ (reference sequence). This CDR3 is CASSSPLRSYGYTF. The CDR3 region has the DNA TGTGCCAGCAGCTCTCCTTTAAGGAGCTATGGCTACACCTTC.

There are a few counts of this clone. V and J are TRBV19 and TRBJ2-7, with 11 bases aligning to TRBD1. Germline loops: CDR1 LNHDA, CDR2 SQIVND (reference sequence). The V gene end was trimmed by 5 bases and the J gene end by 3 bases; junction bases not matched to a gene: 3. This CDR3 spans 14 amino acids. This CDR3 reads CASSRTGGGYEQYF. Written as DNA, the CDR3 is TGTGCCAGTAGTCGGACAGGGGGCGGCTACGAGCAGTACTTC.

The table lists this clone with a few counts. J is TRBJ2-1 and V is TRBV10-3; D possibly corresponds to TRBD1 (5 bases). Trimming left V 7 bases short and J 1 base short, with 11 bases between. The CDR3 sequence is 14 residues long. CDR1 is ENHRY, CDR2 SYGVKD, per germline. The CDR3 nucleotides are TGTGCCATCACCCCCGACAGTTCCTACAATGAGCAGTTCTTC. Its translation is CAITPDSSYNEQFF.

This rearrangement joins TRBV14 to TRBJ2-6; 9 nucleotides align to TRBD1. The V gene's germline CDR1 is SGHDN and CDR2 FVKESK. V dropped 4 bases and J dropped 0; count of bases not matched to a gene: 4. This CDR3 is 17 amino acids long. The CDR3: CASSPGTGISGANVLTF. DNA for the CDR3: TGTGCCAGCAGCCCCGGGACAGGGATCTCTGGGGCCAACGTCCTGACTTTC.

The V and J genes are TRBV11-2 and TRBJ1-4; 10 bases are a match to TRBD1. CDR3 length: 14 residues. Trimming cost V 7 bases and J 8 bases; bases outside gene matches: 7. CDR1 SGHAT and CDR2 FQNNGV come from the germline V gene. CDR3 protein: CASTSDRGREKLFF. CDR3 nucleotide sequence: TGTGCCAGCACCTCAGACAGGGGGCGAGAAAAACTGTTTTTT.

This sequence joins TRBV7-2 and TRBJ2-3; maybe TRBD1 (5 bases). Germline CDR1 and CDR2: SGHTA and FQGNSA. The CDR3 is 17 residues long. V lost 2 bases, J lost 2 bases, and 17 bases lay in between. The CDR3 DNA reads TGTGCCAGCAGCTTAACTACCCGCGTCAGGGACACAGATACGCAGTATTTT. This translates into CASSLTTRVRDTDTQYF.

V gene TRBV18 combines with J gene TRBJ2-1, with D possibly TRBD1 on 7 matching bases. The CDR3 extends over 13 amino acids. With 5 bases removed from V and 6 bases from J, the gap between germline ends came to 11 bases. Germline CDR1 and CDR2: KGHSH and LQKENI. CDR3 nucleotide sequence: TGTGCCAGCTCATGGGGGGACAGCAATGAGCAGTTCTTC. Protein: CASSWGDSNEQFF.

The rearrangement uses TRBV29-1 and TRBJ2-7, with TRBD1 identical over 7 bases. The V gene end was trimmed by 7 bases and the J gene end by 4 bases; junction bases not matched to a gene: 7. Germline V gives CDR1 SQVTM, CDR2 ANQGSEA. This CDR3 region has 12 residues. The CDR3, as DNA: TGCAGCGCCAGGGACAGCGCTTACGAGCAGTACTTC. Translation: CSARDSAYEQYF.

The J gene is TRBJ2-3, the V gene TRBV2; 7 bases line up with TRBD2. The germline CDR1 and CDR2 sequences are SNHLY and FYNNEI. The V and J ends lost 6 bases and 5 bases, in that order; junction bases with no gene match: 11. The length of the CDR3 is 15 residues. This CDR3 reads CASRAGTTHEDTQYF. CDR3 nucleotide sequence: TGTGCCAGCAGGGCCGGGACTACCCACGAAGATACGCAGTATTTT.

The genes are TRBV25-1 and TRBJ1-2; D is possibly TRBD1 (5 bases). This CDR3 comprises 17 residues. Looked up from germline, CDR1 is MGHDK and CDR2 is SYGVNS. Trimming stripped 3 bases from V and 2 bases from J, with 19 bases between. The CDR3 sequence is CASSDSGTGRRNYGYTF. The CDR3 nucleotides are TGTGCCAGCAGTGATTCCGGGACCGGGAGGAGAAACTATGGCTACACCTTC.

The chain has TRBV7-8 and TRBJ1-2; weak D call: TRBD1 (6 bases). Germline CDR1 SGHVS, CDR2 FQNEAQ. This CDR3 region has 16 residues. Trimming removed 2 bases from V and 4 bases from J, with 17 bases in between. DNA for the CDR3: TGTGCCAGCAGCTTACTTGGGGACACTGCTAGCTATGGCTACACCTTC. This encodes CASSLLGDTASYGYTF.

This chain connects TRBV25-1 to TRBJ2-7, with 8 bases lining up with TRBD1. V shed 3 bases and J 3 bases; nucleotides not matched to a gene: 7. Germline CDR1 MGHDK, CDR2 SYGVNS. This CDR3 has 15 residues. CDR3 residues: CASSDSKQGVYEQYF. CDR3 in DNA: TGTGCCAGCAGTGATTCTAAACAGGGGGTCTACGAGCAGTACTTC.